The entry that follows covers one TCR beta chain sequence. The record originates from a study of blood T cell repertoires in COVID-19. Study-wide context: The study drew acute and convalescent COVID-19 samples from the United States, Italy and Spain. T cells, B-cell-depleted T cells, or PBMCs provided the cDNA or gDNA that served as material.

Original data processing: Amplification of reference gene primers provided the estimated nucleated cell counts. Here immunoSEQ multiplex PCR was the method, and the copy in TCRdb shows in-frame clones only, minus some. The DNA was the basis for D and trimming; V, J and clone size are from that table. The sample contains over 200,000 clones, 85% to 90% of which appear only once. Trimming cost V 4 bases and J 3 bases, with 16 bases left between them. Germline-derived CDR1 and CDR2 are LGHDT and YNNKEL (reference sequence). The CDR3 has 15 amino acids. The rearrangement links TRBV3-1 (or the pseudogene TRBV3-2) to TRBJ2-7, with D possibly being TRBD2 (5 bases). The TCR was taken from a man aged 55 to 70 who had recovered from COVID-19. The specimen was peripheral blood. CDR3 sequence: CASSPGGRLIYEQYF. The CDR3 DNA is TGTGCCAGCAGCCCAGGAGGACGGCTGATCTACGAGCAGTACTTC.